Listed below are T cell receptor beta chains from one sample, sequenced in a study of blood T cell repertoires in COVID-19. This table comes from immunoSEQ multiplex PCR, and its TCRdb copy is limited to in-frame clones, with some not included. The sample shows approximately 220,000 clones, about four fifths of them seen only once. The material sequenced was PBMCs or T cells enriched from blood (not recorded which). The receptors originated from a woman in her fifties or sixties who had been exposed to COVID-19. Both conserved end residues are part of each CDR3. Fields, in order: V gene, clone size, D gene, J gene, CDR3 protein, CDR3 DNA. A D gene is named only where the DNA matches it firmly. Clone size is stated in some rows and not others, as once, few, many or a class when expanded.

V: TRBV5-1
size: .
D: .
J: TRBJ1-3
CDR3: CASSPDGQPGNTIYF
DNA: TGCGCCAGCAGCCCTGATGGGCAGCCTGGAAACACCATATATTTT

V: TRBV15
size: .
D: .
J: TRBJ2-5
CDR3: CATSRGRRETQYF
DNA: TGTGCCACCAGCCGAGGGAGGAGGGAGACCCAGTACTTC

V: TRBV7-8
size: .
D: .
J: TRBJ1-2
CDR3: CASSLGPYGYTF
DNA: TGTGCCAGCAGCTTAGGTCCATATGGCTACACCTTC

V: TRBV2
size: .
D: .
J: TRBJ1-2
CDR3: CANFVWGGLYGYTF
DNA: TGTGCCAACTTCGTATGGGGAGGGCTCTATGGCTACACCTTC

V: TRBV7-6
size: .
D: .
J: TRBJ2-7
CDR3: CASSPPRRDSTYEQYF
DNA: TGTGCCAGCAGCCCACCTCGACGGGACTCCACCTACGAGCAGTACTTC

V: TRBV5-8
size: .
D: TRBD1
J: TRBJ1-1
CDR3: CASSIYRGNTEAFF
DNA: TGTGCCAGCAGCATTTACAGGGGGAACACTGAAGCTTTCTTT

V: TRBV7-2
size: .
D: .
J: TRBJ1-1
CDR3: CASSWGEGTEAFF
DNA: TGTGCCAGCAGTTGGGGGGAAGGAACTGAAGCTTTCTTT

V: TRBV20-1
size: .
D: .
J: TRBJ2-1
CDR3: CSAPRGGLQFF
DNA: TGCAGTGCTCCGAGGGGGGGGTTACAGTTCTTC

V: TRBV12-3/TRBV12-4
size: .
D: .
J: TRBJ2-7
CDR3: CASSGSYEQYF
DNA: TGTGCCAGCAGTGGCAGCTACGAGCAGTACTTC

V: TRBV11-2
size: .
D: TRBD1
J: TRBJ2-7
CDR3: CASSLTGGEQYF
DNA: TGTGCCAGCAGTCTTACAGGGGGCGAGCAGTACTTC

V: TRBV27
size: .
D: .
J: TRBJ1-2
CDR3: CASSRTTGPIGYGYTF
DNA: TGTGCCAGCAGTCGAACCACAGGCCCGATAGGCTATGGCTACACCTTC

V: TRBV19
size: .
D: .
J: TRBJ1-2
CDR3: CASNLAGLYGYTF
DNA: TGTGCCAGTAACCTGGCCGGACTCTATGGCTACACCTTC

V: TRBV5-5
size: .
D: TRBD1
J: TRBJ2-1
CDR3: CASSSSTGTGGADEQFF
DNA: TGTGCCAGCAGCTCCTCGACCGGGACAGGGGGCGCGGATGAGCAGTTCTTC

V: TRBV6-5
size: .
D: TRBD2
J: TRBJ2-5
CDR3: CASSYGTGGKETQYF
DNA: TGTGCCAGCAGTTACGGGACGGGGGGGAAAGAGACCCAGTACTTC

V: TRBV30
size: .
D: TRBD1
J: TRBJ1-5
CDR3: CAWRDRGRGNQPQHF
DNA: TGTGCCTGGAGGGACAGGGGCCGAGGCAATCAGCCCCAGCATTTT

V: TRBV2
size: .
D: .
J: TRBJ2-2
CDR3: CASTQQGSYGTGELFF
DNA: TGTGCCAGCACTCAACAGGGCTCTTACGGCACCGGGGAGCTGTTTTTT

V: TRBV11-2
size: .
D: TRBD1
J: TRBJ1-1
CDR3: CASSPDRVATEAFF
DNA: TGTGCCAGCAGCCCGGACAGGGTGGCCACTGAAGCTTTCTTT

V: TRBV5-1
size: .
D: .
J: TRBJ1-1
CDR3: CASSLAAPVAEAFF
DNA: TGCGCCAGCAGCTTGGCCGCTCCGGTAGCTGAAGCTTTCTTT

V: TRBV7-3
size: .
D: .
J: TRBJ1-1
CDR3: CASSLLGSEYTEAFF
DNA: TGTGCCAGCAGCTTATTAGGGAGTGAGTACACTGAAGCTTTCTTT

V: TRBV30
size: few
D: TRBD1
J: TRBJ1-1
CDR3: CAWSEGASTEAFF
DNA: TGTGCCTGGAGTGAGGGGGCGTCGACTGAAGCTTTCTTT

V: TRBV5-4
size: many
D: TRBD1
J: TRBJ1-4
CDR3: CASSPGGINEKLFF
DNA: TGTGCCAGCAGCCCAGGGGGGATTAATGAAAAACTGTTTTTT

V: TRBV12-3/TRBV12-4
size: .
D: .
J: TRBJ2-1
CDR3: CASCDSGDNEQFF
DNA: TGTGCCAGCTGCGACTCGGGGGACAATGAGCAGTTCTTC

V: TRBV6-2/TRBV6-3
size: once
D: TRBD2
J: TRBJ2-3
CDR3: CASSPRGSSTDTQYF
DNA: TGTGCCAGCAGTCCGCGGGGGAGCAGCACAGATACGCAGTATTTT